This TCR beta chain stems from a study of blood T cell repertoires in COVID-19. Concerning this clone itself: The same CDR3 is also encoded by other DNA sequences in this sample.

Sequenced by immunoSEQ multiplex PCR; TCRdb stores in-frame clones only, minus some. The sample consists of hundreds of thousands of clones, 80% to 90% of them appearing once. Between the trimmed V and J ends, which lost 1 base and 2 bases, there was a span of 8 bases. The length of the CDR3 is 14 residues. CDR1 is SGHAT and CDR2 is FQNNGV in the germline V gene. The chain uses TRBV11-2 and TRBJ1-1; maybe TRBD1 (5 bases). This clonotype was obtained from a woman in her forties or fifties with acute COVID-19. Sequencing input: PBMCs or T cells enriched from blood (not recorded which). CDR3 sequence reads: CASSLAQGNTEAFF. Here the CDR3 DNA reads TGTGCCAGCAGCTTAGCCCAGGGAAACACTGAAGCTTTCTTT.